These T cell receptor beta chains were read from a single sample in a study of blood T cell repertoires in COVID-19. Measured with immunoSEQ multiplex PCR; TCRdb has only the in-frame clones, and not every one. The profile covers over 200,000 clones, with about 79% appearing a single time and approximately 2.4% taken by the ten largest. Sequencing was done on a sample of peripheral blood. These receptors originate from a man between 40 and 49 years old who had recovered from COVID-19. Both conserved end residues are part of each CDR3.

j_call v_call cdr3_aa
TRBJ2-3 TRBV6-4 CASSDSAGGADTQYF
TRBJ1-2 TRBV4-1 CASSQARGRNYGYTF
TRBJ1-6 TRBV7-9 CASSDRVGSPLHF
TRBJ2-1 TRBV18 CASSLGTSGSHNEQFF
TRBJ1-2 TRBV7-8 CASSLSGGPYGYTF
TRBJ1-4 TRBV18 CASSPGTQGVRGEKLFF
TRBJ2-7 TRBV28 CASSSPEGGEHEQYF
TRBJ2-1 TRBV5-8 CASSLADLLAGFYNEQFF
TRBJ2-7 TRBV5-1 CASSNTGGNYEQYF
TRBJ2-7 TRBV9 CASSVAGGPSYEQYF
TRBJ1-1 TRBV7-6 CASSHYSGTEAFF
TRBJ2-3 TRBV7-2 CASSRSGTRLTDTQYF
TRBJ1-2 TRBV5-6 CASSLGRQGTYTF
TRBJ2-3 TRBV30 CAWIGLAGGPEGTDTQYF
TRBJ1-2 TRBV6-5 CASSSTEPHYGYTF